A selection of T cell receptor beta chains follows, all from one sample in a study of Ad26.COV2.S vaccination and SARS-CoV-2 variants. The repertoire was sequenced with immunoSEQ multiplex PCR; TCRdb's copy has only in-frame clones and lacks some. This sample has about 350,000 clones; around 89% occur once, and the top ten carry under 6%. The starting material was peripheral blood, obtained in a trial of Ad26.COV2.S vaccine versus placebo. These receptors all stem from a person between 18 and 65 years old who received the Ad26.COV2.S COVID-19 vaccine or a placebo. CDR3s include the opening cysteine and the closing phenylalanine or tryptophan. A D gene is named only where the DNA matches it firmly. Clone size is given for some rows only: seen once, a few or many times, or a class if the clone is expanded.

d_call: .
j_call: TRBJ1-2
clone_size: .
v_call: TRBV18
cdr3_nt: TGTGCCAGCTCACCACCTCAGTTGGTGCCGGGACCCCACCGTAACTATGGCTACACCTTC
cdr3_aa: CASSPPQLVPGPHRNYGYTF

d_call: .
j_call: TRBJ2-7
clone_size: .
v_call: TRBV5-1
cdr3_nt: TGCGCCAGCAGGGGGAGCTACGAGCAGTACTTC
cdr3_aa: CASRGSYEQYF

d_call: TRBD2
j_call: TRBJ2-4
clone_size: .
v_call: TRBV6-2/TRBV6-3
cdr3_nt: TGTGCCAGCAGTTCCCCTCGGGGGGGCAAAAACATTCAGTACTTC
cdr3_aa: CASSSPRGGKNIQYF

d_call: TRBD1
j_call: TRBJ2-7
clone_size: .
v_call: TRBV4-1
cdr3_nt: TGCGCCAGCAGCCAAGAAGGGACAGGCCTAGATTACGAGCAGTACTTC
cdr3_aa: CASSQEGTGLDYEQYF

d_call: .
j_call: TRBJ1-6
clone_size: .
v_call: TRBV10-3
cdr3_nt: TGTGCCATCAGTGATAGCGCCTATAATTCACCCCTCCACTTT
cdr3_aa: CAISDSAYNSPLHF

d_call: .
j_call: TRBJ2-7
clone_size: .
v_call: TRBV6-5
cdr3_nt: TGTGCCAGCAGGAGCGAGGGGACGGTCGAGCAGTACTTC
cdr3_aa: CASRSEGTVEQYF

d_call: .
j_call: TRBJ1-4
clone_size: .
v_call: TRBV29-1
cdr3_nt: TGCAGCGTTGAAGTCGGCGAAAAACTGTTTTTT
cdr3_aa: CSVEVGEKLFF

d_call: TRBD1
j_call: TRBJ2-3
clone_size: .
v_call: TRBV3-1/TRBV3-2
cdr3_nt: TGTGCCAGCAGCCACTTGACAGGGACAACTAGCACAGATACGCAGTATTTT
cdr3_aa: CASSHLTGTTSTDTQYF

d_call: .
j_call: TRBJ2-1
clone_size: few
v_call: TRBV5-1
cdr3_nt: TGCGCCAGCAGCTCGACAGCGAGCTCCTACAATGAGCAGTTCTTC
cdr3_aa: CASSSTASSYNEQFF

d_call: TRBD1
j_call: TRBJ2-2
clone_size: .
v_call: TRBV18
cdr3_nt: TGTGCCAGCTCACCGACGGGACAGCACACCGGGGAGCTGTTTTTT
cdr3_aa: CASSPTGQHTGELFF

d_call: .
j_call: TRBJ1-6
clone_size: .
v_call: TRBV19
cdr3_nt: TGTGCCAGTACCGCGGCCGTTAATTCACCCCTCCACTTT
cdr3_aa: CASTAAVNSPLHF

d_call: .
j_call: TRBJ2-5
clone_size: .
v_call: TRBV6-5
cdr3_nt: TGTGCCAGCAGGACACAAGAGACCCAGTACTTC
cdr3_aa: CASRTQETQYF

d_call: TRBD2
j_call: TRBJ2-1
clone_size: .
v_call: TRBV5-4
cdr3_nt: TGTGCCAGCAGCTTGGGCGGGGGGCACAGAAATGAGCAGTTCTTC
cdr3_aa: CASSLGGGHRNEQFF

d_call: .
j_call: TRBJ2-1
clone_size: .
v_call: TRBV4-1
cdr3_nt: TGCGCCAGCAGCCAGGTTGGCAATGAGCAGTTCTTC
cdr3_aa: CASSQVGNEQFF

d_call: .
j_call: TRBJ2-1
clone_size: .
v_call: TRBV7-9
cdr3_nt: TGTGCCAGCAGCTCGGGCCCGACAGGGAGGTATGAGCAGTTCTTC
cdr3_aa: CASSSGPTGRYEQFF

d_call: .
j_call: TRBJ1-2
clone_size: .
v_call: TRBV21-1
cdr3_nt: TGTGTCCCCCCGGGTCATGGCTACACCTTC
cdr3_aa: CVPPGHGYTF

d_call: TRBD1
j_call: TRBJ2-1
clone_size: few
v_call: TRBV7-9
cdr3_nt: TGTGCCAGCAGCTCGGGACAGGGGTCCCCCAACCTCAATGAGCAGTTCTTC
cdr3_aa: CASSSGQGSPNLNEQFF

d_call: .
j_call: TRBJ1-1
clone_size: .
v_call: TRBV9
cdr3_nt: TGTGCCAGCAGCGTATCCAGGAACACTGAAGCTTTCTTT
cdr3_aa: CASSVSRNTEAFF

d_call: .
j_call: TRBJ2-2
clone_size: .
v_call: TRBV7-3
cdr3_nt: TGTGCCAGCAGCTTCTTAGTTGCCGGGGAGCTGTTTTTT
cdr3_aa: CASSFLVAGELFF

d_call: TRBD2
j_call: TRBJ2-7
clone_size: .
v_call: TRBV7-2
cdr3_nt: TGTGCCAGCAGCTTAGCACGGACTAGCGGCCAAACCTACGAGCAGTACTTC
cdr3_aa: CASSLARTSGQTYEQYF

d_call: TRBD2
j_call: TRBJ2-1
clone_size: .
v_call: TRBV4-3
cdr3_nt: TGCGCCAGCAGCCCAGTGGGGGGGTCCTACAATGAGCAGTTCTTC
cdr3_aa: CASSPVGGSYNEQFF

d_call: TRBD1
j_call: TRBJ2-6
clone_size: .
v_call: TRBV6-5
cdr3_nt: TGTGCCAGCAGTTCAGACAGGGCTGGGGCCAACGTCCTGACTTTC
cdr3_aa: CASSSDRAGANVLTF

d_call: .
j_call: TRBJ2-7
clone_size: .
v_call: TRBV28
cdr3_nt: TGTGCCAGCAGGGGGGGAAACTCCTACGAGCAGTACTTC
cdr3_aa: CASRGGNSYEQYF

d_call: .
j_call: TRBJ2-7
clone_size: .
v_call: TRBV3-1/TRBV3-2
cdr3_nt: TGTGCCAGCAGCTCCTTACCGAGGGGGAGTTCGGGTTTTTACGAGCAGTACTTC
cdr3_aa: CASSSLPRGSSGFYEQYF

d_call: TRBD1
j_call: TRBJ1-4
clone_size: .
v_call: TRBV19
cdr3_nt: TGTGCCAGTAGGAAACAGGGGTCGGGTGAAAAACTGTTTTTT
cdr3_aa: CASRKQGSGEKLFF

d_call: .
j_call: TRBJ1-2
clone_size: .
v_call: TRBV19
cdr3_nt: TGTGCCAGTAGTAAGGGCTCCCCTGGCAAACGATATGGCTACACCTTC
cdr3_aa: CASSKGSPGKRYGYTF